The T cell receptor (beta chain) described here comes from a study of beta chain features in type 1 diabetes. This clone appeared many times. What it recognizes is unknown. The authors reverse transcribed all of the isolated RNA, so sequencing captured expressed TCRB transcripts. TCRdb keeps only in-frame clones here, not all; method: immunoSEQ multiplex PCR. The sample lists around 250,000 clones, 25% to 30% seen once, with approximately 4% in the top ten. The study's findings and limits: There was no resolution here of whether HLA type influences TCRB rearrangement.

Sequencing was carried out using central memory CD4+ T cells from blood. The sequence came from a man aged 30-40 years in good health.

As DNA, the CDR3 is TGTGCCACCTTGCATCTGGGGGACAGTAATCCGTGTGAGCAGTTCTTC. Its translation: CATLHLGDSNPCEQFF. V usage is TRBV21-1 and J usage is TRBJ2-1; TRBD1, the table's D call, lacks a check against the DNA. TRBV21-1 is a pseudogene segment. This CDR3 has 16 amino acids.